A selection of T cell receptor beta chains follows, all from one sample in a study of T cell responses to AZD1222 COVID-19 vaccine. Some clones are missing from TCRdb's copy, which holds only in-frame ones; the method was immunoSEQ multiplex PCR. The sample holds roughly 180,000 clones, about 92% seen once. The sequencing used peripheral blood, collected 28 days after the second AZD1222 dose. These receptors came from an adult who received the AZD1222 COVID-19 vaccine. Each CDR3 is given with its conserved first and last residue. Fields, in order: clone size, J gene, V gene, D gene, CDR3 protein, CDR3 DNA. D genes are given only for firm matches. Clone size, where shown, is once, few, many, or a class for clones that have expanded.

clone_size: .
j_call: TRBJ1-2
v_call: TRBV7-9
d_call: TRBD1
cdr3_aa: CASSTTMGTGVSYGYTF
cdr3_nt: TGTGCCAGCAGCACCACTATGGGAACAGGGGTGTCCTATGGCTACACCTTC

clone_size: .
j_call: TRBJ1-4
v_call: TRBV5-1
d_call: TRBD1
cdr3_aa: CASSVRDRGGEKLFF
cdr3_nt: TGCGCCAGCAGCGTCCGGGACAGGGGAGGAGAAAAACTGTTTTTT

clone_size: .
j_call: TRBJ1-3
v_call: TRBV6-5
d_call: .
cdr3_aa: CASSRVGNTIYF
cdr3_nt: TGTGCCAGCAGCCGAGTCGGAAACACCATATATTTT

clone_size: few
j_call: TRBJ2-5
v_call: TRBV9
d_call: TRBD2
cdr3_aa: CASSAGGTSGQETQYF
cdr3_nt: TGTGCCAGCAGCGCGGGAGGGACTAGCGGCCAAGAGACCCAGTACTTC

clone_size: .
j_call: TRBJ1-1
v_call: TRBV29-1
d_call: .
cdr3_aa: CSVEERQSFVTEAFF
cdr3_nt: TGCAGCGTTGAAGAGAGACAGAGCTTCGTCACTGAAGCTTTCTTT

clone_size: .
j_call: TRBJ2-1
v_call: TRBV5-1
d_call: TRBD2
cdr3_aa: CASSSTSGGSYNEQFF
cdr3_nt: TGCGCCAGCAGCTCCACTAGCGGCGGGTCCTACAATGAGCAGTTCTTC

clone_size: .
j_call: TRBJ1-2
v_call: TRBV29-1
d_call: .
cdr3_aa: CSGVNRQAGGYTF
cdr3_nt: TGCAGCGGTGTTAATAGACAAGCGGGGGGCTACACCTTC

clone_size: .
j_call: TRBJ1-5
v_call: TRBV27
d_call: .
cdr3_aa: CASSFGRINQPQHF
cdr3_nt: TGTGCCAGCAGTTTCGGGCGGATTAATCAGCCCCAGCATTTT

clone_size: once
j_call: TRBJ2-7
v_call: TRBV7-9
d_call: .
cdr3_aa: CASSFKVEYEQYF
cdr3_nt: TGTGCCAGCAGCTTCAAGGTTGAGTACGAGCAGTACTTC

clone_size: .
j_call: TRBJ1-5
v_call: TRBV7-8
d_call: .
cdr3_aa: CASSLGAGWDNQPQHF
cdr3_nt: TGTGCCAGCAGCTTAGGGGCAGGGTGGGACAATCAGCCCCAGCATTTT

clone_size: .
j_call: TRBJ2-1
v_call: TRBV4-1
d_call: .
cdr3_aa: CASSLGPQGDEQFF
cdr3_nt: TGCGCCAGCAGCCTGGGTCCTCAAGGCGATGAGCAGTTCTTC

clone_size: .
j_call: TRBJ1-5
v_call: TRBV27
d_call: .
cdr3_aa: CASSRVGNQPQHF
cdr3_nt: TGTGCCAGCAGCAGGGTTGGTAATCAGCCCCAGCATTTT

clone_size: .
j_call: TRBJ1-3
v_call: TRBV14
d_call: TRBD1
cdr3_aa: CASSPSDRAGNTIYF
cdr3_nt: TGTGCCAGCAGCCCTTCAGACAGGGCTGGAAACACCATATATTTT

clone_size: .
j_call: TRBJ2-7
v_call: TRBV15
d_call: .
cdr3_aa: CATSRGGNEQYF
cdr3_nt: TGTGCCACCAGCAGAGGAGGAAACGAGCAGTACTTC

clone_size: .
j_call: TRBJ1-2
v_call: TRBV28
d_call: .
cdr3_aa: CASKGQGRVDGYTF
cdr3_nt: TGTGCCAGCAAGGGGCAGGGGAGGGTTGATGGCTACACCTTC